Listed below are T cell receptor beta chains from one sample, sequenced in a study of T cells in Graves' hyperthyroidism and ophthalmopathy. One entry per CDR3 protein, called by TCRdb with MiXCR from the multiplex PCR reads. The table lists hundreds of thousands of distinct CDR3 sequences, 24% of them singletons. Source material: blood. Receptor source: a woman between 25 and 40 years old with Graves' ophthalmopathy. The CDR3 runs from the conserved cysteine through the conserved F or W. D genes are given only for firm matches. Only part of the rows carry a size: once, few, many, or a class if the clone is expanded.

v_call,j_call,clone_size,d_call,cdr3_aa,cdr3_nt
TRBV20-1,TRBJ1-2,many,TRBD1,CSARDSGQARGYTF,TGCAGTGCTAGAGATTCGGGACAGGCGCGGGGCTACACCTTC
TRBV28,TRBJ2-7,many,-,CASSLVRRDEQYF,TGTGCCAGCAGTTTGGTCAGGAGGGACGAGCAGTACTTC
TRBV20-1,TRBJ2-5,-,-,CSASFQEETQYF,TGCAGTGCTAGTTTTCAGGAAGAGACCCAGTACTTC
TRBV20-1,TRBJ2-7,-,-,CSAQDGALVEQYF,TGCAGTGCTCAGGACGGGGCTCTGGTCGAGCAGTACTTC
TRBV5-1,TRBJ1-1,few,-,CASIPSIGARNTEAFF,TGCGCCAGCATCCCATCGATAGGGGCCCGGAACACTGAAGCTTTCTTT
TRBV28,TRBJ1-2,many,-,CASSLSTGYGYTF,TGTGCCAGCAGTTTATCGACAGGCTATGGCTACACCTTC
TRBV6-2/TRBV6-3,TRBJ2-2,once,-,CASSDYANTGELFF,TGTGCCAGCAGTGACTACGCGAACACCGGGGAGCTGTTTTTT
TRBV12-3/TRBV12-4,TRBJ1-1,few,-,CASRLGRRDTEAFF,TGTGCCAGCAGACTAGGCAGGCGGGACACTGAAGCTTTCTTT
TRBV14,TRBJ1-2,-,-,CASSQGSSGTHYGYTF,TGTGCCAGCAGCCAAGGATCGTCGGGCACACACTATGGCTACACCTTC
TRBV4-1,TRBJ1-2,many,-,CASSQGGDYGYTF,TGCGCCAGCAGCCAAGGGGGCGACTATGGCTACACCTTC
TRBV12-3/TRBV12-4,TRBJ2-5,-,TRBD2,CASSARGLAGVRTQYF,TGTGCCAGCAGTGCCAGAGGGCTAGCGGGGGTCCGAACCCAGTACTTC
TRBV14,TRBJ1-3,-,-,CASKQEGATIYF,TGTGCCAGCAAACAGGAGGGCGCCACCATATATTTT
TRBV12-3/TRBV12-4,TRBJ2-7,many,-,CASSWVGSPIEEQYF,TGTGCCAGCAGTTGGGTAGGGTCCCCGATCGAGGAGCAGTACTTC
TRBV3-1,TRBJ1-5,few,-,CASSEQGGSNQPQHF,TGTGCCAGCAGCGAACAGGGTGGTAGCAATCAGCCCCAGCATTTT
TRBV28,TRBJ2-7,many,TRBD2,CASSQTSGRYYEQYF,TGTGCCAGCAGTCAGACTAGCGGGCGATACTACGAGCAGTACTTC
TRBV28,TRBJ1-3,many,-,CASNLEDSGNTIYF,TGTGCCAGCAATTTAGAGGACTCTGGAAACACCATATATTTT
TRBV15,TRBJ2-5,-,-,CATSGYRSETQYF,TGTGCCACCAGCGGGTACCGGTCGGAGACCCAGTACTTC
TRBV2,TRBJ2-6,many,TRBD2,CASSISGVMSDGANVLTF,TGTGCCAGCAGTATTAGCGGGGTCATGTCCGACGGGGCCAACGTCCTGACTTTC
TRBV20-1,TRBJ2-7,-,-,CSARDGHQRPYEQYF,TGCAGTGCTAGGGACGGACATCAGAGGCCCTACGAGCAGTACTTC
TRBV6-5,TRBJ1-5,many,-,CASRYVQGDQPQHF,TGTGCCAGCAGATATGTCCAGGGAGATCAGCCCCAGCATTTT
TRBV19,TRBJ1-5,many,-,CAISRVGGNQPQHF,TGTGCCATTTCCAGGGTTGGAGGCAATCAGCCCCAGCATTTT
TRBV12-3/TRBV12-4,TRBJ2-7,few,TRBD2,CASSPSSGRIYEQYF,TGTGCCAGCAGTCCCTCTAGCGGGAGGATCTACGAGCAGTACTTC
TRBV10-3,TRBJ1-2,many,TRBD1,CAIRGQGYGYTF,TGTGCCATCAGGGGACAGGGCTATGGCTACACCTTC
TRBV12-3/TRBV12-4,TRBJ1-2,-,TRBD1,CASSPGQDYYGYTF,TGTGCCAGCAGTCCGGGACAGGACTATTATGGCTACACCTTC
TRBV7-9,TRBJ1-5,once,-,CASSLGTPNHQPQHF,TGTGCCAGCAGCCTCGGGACACCAAACCATCAGCCCCAGCATTTT
TRBV25-1,TRBJ2-3,-,TRBD1,CASSDGETGGTDTQYF,TGTGCCAGCAGTGACGGGGAGACAGGGGGCACAGATACGCAGTATTTT
TRBV14,TRBJ2-7,many,-,CASSQDLSSYEQYF,TGTGCCAGCAGCCAGGATCTCAGCTCCTACGAGCAGTACTTC
TRBV20-1,TRBJ2-7,few,-,CSASQSYEQYF,TGCAGTGCTAGCCAGTCCTACGAGCAGTACTTC
TRBV6-5,TRBJ2-2,few,-,CASSYSLGGTGELFF,TGTGCCAGCAGTTACTCGCTGGGTGGCACCGGGGAGCTGTTTTTT
TRBV5-1,TRBJ1-1,-,-,CASSVLPNTEAFF,TGCGCCAGCAGCGTACTTCCGAACACTGAAGCTTTCTTT
TRBV6-1,TRBJ2-7,-,TRBD1,CASVRDRVSYEQYF,TGTGCCAGCGTCCGGGACAGGGTCTCCTACGAGCAGTACTTC
TRBV7-9,TRBJ1-1,-,-,CASSPQVGREAFF,TGTGCCAGCAGCCCCCAGGTTGGGCGTGAAGCTTTCTTT
TRBV7-9,TRBJ2-2,many,-,CASSFSSENTGELFF,TGTGCCAGCAGCTTCAGCTCAGAGAACACCGGGGAGCTGTTTTTT
TRBV27,TRBJ2-2,many,-,CASSLGSYTGELFF,TGTGCCAGCAGTTTGGGCAGTTACACCGGGGAGCTGTTTTTT
TRBV4-1,TRBJ2-7,few,-,CASSQEVQGQYEQYF,TGCGCCAGCAGCCAAGAAGTTCAGGGGCAGTACGAGCAGTACTTC
TRBV2,TRBJ2-5,-,TRBD1,CASRGQGTLQETQYF,TGTGCCAGCAGGGGACAGGGGACCCTCCAAGAGACCCAGTACTTC
TRBV27,TRBJ1-2,few,-,CASSLTHISTYGYTF,TGTGCCAGCAGTTTAACCCACATCTCGACCTATGGCTACACCTTC
TRBV6-1,TRBJ1-1,few,-,CASSGDGGYTEAFF,TGTGCCAGCAGTGGGGACGGCGGATACACTGAAGCTTTCTTT
TRBV6-5,TRBJ2-7,many,TRBD1,CASSYSAGGAYEQYF,TGTGCCAGCAGTTACTCGGCAGGGGGCGCCTACGAGCAGTACTTC
TRBV28,TRBJ2-7,many,-,CASSSSRSLSYEQYF,TGTGCCAGCAGTTCCTCCCGGTCGCTCTCCTACGAGCAGTACTTC
TRBV11-2,TRBJ2-6,-,-,CASSLQYTYSGANVLTF,TGTGCCAGCAGCCTTCAATATACCTACTCTGGGGCCAACGTCCTGACTTTC
TRBV27,TRBJ1-5,-,-,CASSIRGGSPNQPHVWHF,TGTGCCAGCAGTATTCGCGGTGGCAGCCCCAATCAGCCCCATGTTTGGCATTTT
TRBV7-2,TRBJ2-7,-,TRBD2,CASTSGTSGRDEQYF,TGTGCCAGCACCTCGGGGACTAGCGGGAGGGACGAGCAGTACTTC
TRBV20-1,TRBJ1-2,-,TRBD1,CSAREGQLLGYGYTF,TGCAGTGCTAGAGAGGGACAGCTCCTGGGCTATGGCTACACCTTC
TRBV19,TRBJ1-5,once,TRBD1,CASLDRGQWQPQHF,TGTGCCAGTCTTGACAGGGGGCAGTGGCAGCCCCAGCATTTT